This T cell receptor beta chain came from a study of response to subunit inactivated influenza vaccine. Broader study findings: Only a handful of new T cells, the authors suggested, are recruited with each seasonal influenza vaccination.

TCRdb redid the calling of the RT-PCR reads with MiXCR, one entry per CDR3 protein. The data hold 860,000 or so distinct CDR3 sequences, with approximately 22% observed a single time. With 1 base removed from V and 0 bases from J, the gap between germline ends came to 10 bases. This CDR3 region has 16 residues. With regard to this clonotype: Its specificity is not known.

The source was PBMCs from blood, collected 4 to 6 days after vaccination. The TCR originated in a man aged 45-65 years who received an inactivated influenza vaccine. The chain recombines TRBV12-3 or TRBV12-4 with TRBJ1-5; D is undetermined. DNA for the CDR3: TGTGCCAGCAGTTTAGTCAGTGGAATTAGCAATCAGCCCCAGCATTTT. Protein: CASSLVSGISNQPQHF.